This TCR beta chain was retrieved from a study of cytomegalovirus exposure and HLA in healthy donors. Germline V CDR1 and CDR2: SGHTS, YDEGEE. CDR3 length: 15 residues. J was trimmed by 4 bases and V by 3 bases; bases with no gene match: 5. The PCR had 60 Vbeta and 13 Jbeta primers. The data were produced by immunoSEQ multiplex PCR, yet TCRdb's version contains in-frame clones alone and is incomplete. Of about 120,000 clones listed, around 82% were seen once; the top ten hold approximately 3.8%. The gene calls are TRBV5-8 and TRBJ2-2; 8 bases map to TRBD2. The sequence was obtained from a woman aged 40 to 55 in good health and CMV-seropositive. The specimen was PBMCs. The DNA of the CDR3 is TGTGCCAGCAGCTCTCTAGCGGGTCCCACCGGGGAGCTGTTTTTT. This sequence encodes CASSSLAGPTGELFF.